What follows are 25 T cell receptor beta chains derived from one specimen sequenced in a study of T-cell memory formation after mild COVID-19. TCRdb re-called the 5' RACE reads with MiXCR, one entry per CDR3 protein. The sample lists around 120,000 distinct CDR3 sequences; roughly 15% were seen once. The specimen sequenced was PBMCs or a T cell subset sorted from them (not recorded which). The receptor set was obtained from an adult woman who had mild COVID-19 (a few samples of this study predate the infection). Cell type and time point are not known.

The chain is built from TRBV5-4 and TRBJ2-3, with 9 bases aligning to TRBD1. This CDR3 is 16 amino acids long. The germline gives CDR1 SGHNT, CDR2 YYREEE (reference sequence). Unmatched junction bases numbered 7, after V lost 4 bases and J lost 1 base. As DNA, the CDR3 is TGTGCCAGCAGCCTTAAAACAGGGGGCGGCACAGATACGCAGTATTTT. Amino acids: CASSLKTGGGTDTQYF.

This clonotype was observed many times. This chain connects TRBV12-3 or TRBV12-4 to TRBJ1-1, with TRBD1 matching over 7 bases. CDR3 length equals 15 residues. V shed 6 bases and J 0 bases; nucleotides not matched to a gene: 7. CDR3: CASRPGQNLNTEAFF. CDR3 DNA sequence: TGTGCCAGCAGACCGGGACAGAACCTGAACACTGAAGCTTTCTTT.

The chain employs TRBV20-1 and TRBJ2-1; TRBD2 agrees at 8 bases. Germline loops: CDR1 DFQATT, CDR2 SNEGSKA (reference sequence). The CDR3 runs 12 residues. The ends lost 6 bases at V and 5 bases at J; junction bases unmatched: 3. The CDR3 sequence is CSAGGRNNEQFF. The CDR3 coding sequence is TGCAGTGCGGGCGGGAGGAACAATGAGCAGTTCTTC.

Only a few counts were recorded for this clonotype. This sequence joins TRBV12-3 or TRBV12-4 and TRBJ2-2; weak D call: TRBD1 (6 bases). With 6 bases removed from V and 6 bases from J, the gap between germline ends came to 11 bases. CDR3 length equals 13 residues. The CDR3 spells CASSLQGPGELFF. CDR3 in DNA: TGTGCCAGCAGCTTACAGGGACCCGGGGAGCTGTTTTTT.

The sample holds a few counts of this clonotype. The V and J genes are TRBV9 and TRBJ2-3; the D gene is possibly TRBD1 (6 bases). The CDR3 has 15 residues. Per germline, CDR1 SGDLS and CDR2 YYNGEE. Trimming removed 0 bases at V and 2 bases at J, with 10 bases between. CDR3: CASSVGGHTTDTQYF. CDR3 nucleotides: TGTGCCAGCAGCGTAGGGGGACACACCACAGATACGCAGTATTTT.

Details on this clonotype: A much larger clonotype is one base distant, so this may be a read error. This chain links TRBV6-2 or TRBV6-3 with TRBJ2-7; D assignment may be TRBD1 or TRBD2 (5 bases each). This CDR3 region has 14 residues. Germline assignment: CDR1 MNHEY and CDR2 SVGEGT. Deletions cut 6 bases from V and 6 bases from J, with 18 bases between. The CDR3: CASSTWDPPVEQYF. For the CDR3, the DNA is TGTGCCAGCAGCACTTGGGACCCCCCTGTCGAGCAGTACTTC.

The rearrangement uses TRBV4-3 and TRBJ2-3, with TRBD2 matching over 7 bases. Trimming took 0 bases from V and 1 from J; bases not matched to a gene: 7. The CDR3 is 17 residues long. In germline, CDR1 is LGHNA, CDR2 YSLEER. CDR3 sequence (DNA): TGCGCCAGCAGCCAAGATATGGCGGGAGCGGGCACAGATACGCAGTATTTT. This encodes CASSQDMAGAGTDTQYF.

This clonotype was found many times. The chain combines TRBV12-3 or TRBV12-4 with TRBJ2-1; 11 nucleotides align to TRBD1. Unmatched junction bases numbered 3, after V lost 3 bases and J lost 2 bases. The CDR3 totals 16 residues. DNA of the CDR3: TGTGCCAGCAGTTTTTGGGACAGGGGGGCCTACAATGAGCAGTTCTTC. Its translation is CASSFWDRGAYNEQFF.

This clonotype showed up just a few times. The V call is TRBV25-1, the J call TRBJ1-2; TRBD1 is a possible D gene (5 bases). This CDR3 comprises 15 residues. Trimming took 1 base from V and 4 from J, leaving 13 bases between them. Germline V gene lookup returns CDR1 MGHDK and CDR2 SYGVNS. CDR3 coding DNA: TGTGCCAGCAGTGAATGGGACTCCCTCTTCTATGGCTACACCTTC. Translated, it gives CASSEWDSLFYGYTF.

The rearrangement links TRBV12-3 or TRBV12-4 to TRBJ2-3; 7 bases are a match to TRBD1. This CDR3 has 13 residues. V shed 6 bases, J shed 4 bases, and the junction held 4 bases outside the gene matches. Written as DNA, the CDR3 is TGTGCCAGCAGCGGACAGGTTTCAGATACGCAGTATTTT. Encoded protein: CASSGQVSDTQYF.

The chain recombines TRBV5-1 with TRBJ2-2, with a possible D match to TRBD2 (5 bases). Trimming removed 4 bases at V and 2 bases at J, with 15 bases between. The CDR3 length is 16 residues. Germline CDR1 and CDR2: SGHRS and YFSETQ. CDR3 protein: CASSPNIGGNTGELFF. CDR3 nucleotides: TGCGCCAGCAGCCCAAACATTGGAGGCAACACCGGGGAGCTGTTTTTT.

In this sample, this clonotype turned up a few times. The chain combines TRBV7-3 with TRBJ2-7; D is ambiguous. V was pared by 2 bases and J by 2 bases, with 10 bases between. The CDR3 consists of 14 residues. Per germline, CDR1 SGHTA and CDR2 FQGTGA. CDR3 amino acids: CASSLDGRAYEQYF. The CDR3, as DNA: TGTGCCAGCAGCTTAGATGGGCGAGCCTACGAGCAGTACTTC.

Ten or more counts support this clonotype. The chain joins TRBV5-1 to TRBJ2-2; the D gene is possibly TRBD2 (5 bases). Deletions cut 4 bases from V and 5 bases from J, with 18 bases between. Germline assignment: CDR1 SGHRS and CDR2 YFSETQ. The CDR3 is 16 amino acids. CDR3 DNA sequence: TGCGCCAGCAGCCCGGTTTACGGGGTTGAGACCGGGGAGCTGTTTTTT. Its protein product is CASSPVYGVETGELFF. Full variable domain (remainder filled in from reference TRBV5-1 and TRBJ2-2): KAGVTQTPRYLIKTRGQQVTLSCSPISGHRSVSWYQQTPGQGLQFLFEYFSETQRNKGNFPGRFSGRQFSNSRSEMNVSTLELGDSALYLCASSPVYGVETGELFFGEGSRLTVL.

The chain uses TRBV5-1 and TRBJ1-4; D gene ambiguous. The CDR3 length is 16 residues. V lost 1 base and J 4 bases, leaving 14 bases between the germline ends. The germline V gene has CDR1 SGHRS and CDR2 YFSETQ. This CDR3 is CASSLFTARNNEKLFF. CDR3 in DNA: TGCGCCAGCAGCTTGTTCACGGCCCGGAATAATGAAAAACTGTTTTTT.

The genes are TRBV7-3 and TRBJ2-3, with D hard to call. Germline CDR1 and CDR2: SGHTA and FQGTGA. The V gene lost 5 bases and the J gene lost 0 bases, with 15 bases spanning the gap. The CDR3 is 16 residues long. The CDR3 here is CASSLGLSPSTDTQYF. The CDR3 nucleotides read TGTGCCAGCAGCCTGGGCTTGAGCCCTAGCACAGATACGCAGTATTTT.

The chain uses TRBV12-3 or TRBV12-4 and TRBJ1-1, with D possibly being TRBD1 (6 bases). Trimming took 5 bases from V and 9 from J, leaving 13 bases between them. The CDR3 covers 12 residues. CDR3 sequence (DNA): TGTGCCAGCAGTCCGCGGGGGCGGCAAGCTTTCTTT. As protein: CASSPRGRQAFF.

The V and J genes are TRBV9 and TRBJ2-7, with D unclear. This CDR3 is built from 14 residues. V lost 0 bases and J lost 3, with 10 bases in between. Looked up from germline, CDR1 is SGDLS and CDR2 is YYNGEE. CDR3 DNA: TGTGCCAGCAGCGTAGTCGAGCGCCACTACGAGCAGTACTTC. Its translation is CASSVVERHYEQYF.

The chain carries TRBV7-1 and TRBJ2-5; D is uncertain. TRBV7-1 is an ORF, and what it does is uncertain. This CDR3 is 14 amino acids long. The V gene lost 3 bases and the J gene lost 5 bases, with 13 bases spanning the gap. The CDR3 sequence: CASSSDPERETQYF. The CDR3 DNA follows: TGTGCCAGCAGCTCGGACCCCGAGAGGGAGACCCAGTACTTC.

This clonotype was seen a handful of times. This chain links TRBV20-1 with TRBJ2-7; D might be TRBD1 (6 bases). Germline CDR1 DFQATT, CDR2 SNEGSKA (reference sequence). V lost 1 base, J lost 4 bases, and 14 bases lay in between. The CDR3 totals 14 residues. The chain's CDR3 is CSARVRGGGYEQYF. In DNA form, the CDR3 reads TGCAGTGCTAGAGTCCGTGGGGGCGGGTACGAGCAGTACTTC.

The V gene is TRBV7-9, the J gene TRBJ2-7; D is perhaps TRBD2 (7 bases). The V end lost 4 bases, the J end lost 5 bases, and 18 bases lay between the germline ends. The CDR3 runs 15 residues. Germline assignment: CDR1 SEHNR and CDR2 FQNEAQ (reference sequence). CDR3 sequence reads: CASSSFFGGQDEQYF. CDR3 sequence (DNA): TGTGCCAGCAGCTCATTCTTCGGGGGGCAGGACGAGCAGTACTTC.

The rearrangement links TRBV11-3 to TRBJ2-1, with 14 bases lining up with TRBD2. CDR1 and CDR2 (germline): SGHNT, YENEEA. Trimming removed 7 bases from V and 7 bases from J; junction bases left unmatched: 9. This CDR3 has 16 amino acids. CDR3 DNA: TGTGCCAGCACCTTTCCGGGACTAGCGGGAGTAAATGAGCAGTTCTTC. Residues: CASTFPGLAGVNEQFF. Based on the CDR3 plus reference TRBV11-3 and TRBJ2-1, the full variable domain is EAGVVQSPRYKIIEKKQPVAFWCNPISGHNTLYWYLQNLGQGPELLIRYENEEAVDDSQLPKDRFSAERLKGVDSTLKIQPAELGDSAVYLCASTFPGLAGVNEQFFGPGTRLTVL.

The CDR3 bases are TGTGCCAGCAGCTTAGCTTTTAGGGAAAAACGTAAGAACACTGAAGCTTTCTTT. Amino acids: CASSLAFREKRKNTEAFF. The chain uses TRBV7-6 and TRBJ1-1; the D is unclear. V lost 0 bases and J 1 base, leaving 18 bases between the germline ends. This CDR3 is built from 18 residues. CDR1 and CDR2 from the germline V gene are SGHVS and FNYEAQ.

This clonotype was seen a few times. This chain connects TRBV12-3 or TRBV12-4 to TRBJ2-7, with D tentatively TRBD1 or TRBD2 (5 bases each). This CDR3 has 16 residues. V lost 6 bases to trimming and J lost 3 bases, with 21 bases between them. CDR3 protein: CASRASTAAIDYEQYF. CDR3 nucleotide sequence: TGTGCCAGCAGGGCATCGACAGCGGCCATCGACTACGAGCAGTACTTC.

This clonotype has only a few counts. This chain uses TRBV7-9 with TRBJ2-4; D gene uncertain. Germline lookup yields CDR1 SEHNR and CDR2 FQNEAQ (reference sequence). The V gene lost 2 bases and the J gene lost 0 bases, with 11 bases spanning the gap. The CDR3 is 16 residues long. The CDR3 DNA sequence: TGTGCCAGCAGCTTAACGACTGCACTAGCCAAAAACATTCAGTACTTC. Translating gives CASSLTTALAKNIQYF.

This chain links TRBV12-5 with TRBJ1-5; TRBD1 is a possible D gene (6 bases). The CDR3 contains 17 residues. The V gene lost 1 base and the J gene lost 4 bases, with 17 bases spanning the gap. Germline V gene lookup returns CDR1 LGHNT and CDR2 FRNRAP. CDR3 sequence (DNA): TGTGCTAGTGGTTTGGCCCTCCTGGGGGGGGCTAATCAGCCCCAGCATTTT. Its protein is CASGLALLGGANQPQHF.